Given below is one T cell receptor beta chain in context. At the DNA level, this CDR3 is encoded by other sequences in the same sample as well. The sample comes from a study of shared clonotypes between healthy human individuals. Assay execution took place at the deep level. Clones were read by immunoSEQ multiplex PCR, and TCRdb kept only the in-frame ones, dropping some. Here the sample spans 1.4 million or so clones, 98% being singletons. Trimming cost V 3 bases and J 6 bases; bases outside gene matches: 2. Per the germline V gene, CDR1 is KGHSH and CDR2 is LQKENI. CDR3 length: 13 residues. This TCR derives from a man younger than 40 in good health. Sequencing used naive CD4+ T cells sorted from blood. Subset of the sample: CD45RA+ positively selected. The rearrangement joins TRBV18 to TRBJ2-4; 7 nucleotides align to TRBD1. The CDR3 protein is CASSPDRSNIQYF. Here the CDR3 DNA reads TGTGCCAGCTCACCGGACAGGTCAAACATTCAGTACTTC. Drawing the rest from reference TRBV18 and TRBJ2-4, the complete variable domain is NAGVMQNPRHLVRRRGQEARLRCSPMKGHSHVYWYRQLPEEGLKFMVYLQKENIIDESGMPKERFSAEFPKEGPSILRIQQVVRGDSAAYFCASSPDRSNIQYFGAGTRLSVL.